These 27 T cell receptor beta chains were all obtained from the same sample, sequenced in a study of T-cell reconstitution after alpha-beta-depleted transplantation in children. Preparation of the TCRbeta library was carried out with unique molecular identifiers. TCRdb redid the calling of the PCR reads with MiXCR, one entry per CDR3 protein. The sample shows hundreds of thousands of distinct CDR3 sequences, under 20% of them seen only once. The specimen comprised PBMCs, mostly from graft donor cells, sampled 360 days after TCRalphabeta/CD19-depleted stem cell transplant. Source of these receptors: a boy less than two years old who had a stem cell transplant for Wiskott-Aldrich syndrome, so the T cells may come from the graft donor.

This clonotype was observed at least ten times. The J gene is TRBJ2-4, the V gene TRBV29-1; 7 bases are shared with TRBD2. Germline V gene lookup returns CDR1 SQVTM and CDR2 ANQGSEA. The CDR3 consists of 17 residues. The CDR3 loop is CSATGTNPRLGKNIQYF. In DNA, the CDR3 is TGCAGTGCAACCGGGACTAACCCGAGATTAGGCAAAAACATTCAGTACTTC.

This clonotype showed up just a few times. V usage is TRBV14 and J usage is TRBJ2-2; the match to TRBD2 covers 8 bases. CDR3 length: 16 amino acids. V was pared by 4 bases and J by 5 bases, with 9 bases of the junction left unmatched. CDR1 and CDR2 from the germline V gene are SGHDN and FVKESK. CDR3 nucleotides: TGTGCCAGCAGCCTTGGACTAGCCTTGGGTACCGGGGAGCTGTTTTTT. Translating it yields CASSLGLALGTGELFF.

V and J are TRBV6-5 and TRBJ2-1; D perhaps matches TRBD2 (6 bases). Trimming pared 5 bases from V and 2 bases from J, leaving 7 bases between. Germline V lookup: CDR1 MNHEY, CDR2 SVGAGI. This CDR3 spans 13 amino acids. CDR3 in amino acids: CASSRRAYNEQFF. CDR3 in DNA: TGTGCCAGCAGTCGGAGGGCCTACAATGAGCAGTTCTTC.

The rearrangement joins TRBV12-3 or TRBV12-4 to TRBJ2-2; D is uncertain. Between the trimmed V and J ends, which lost 6 bases and 5 bases, there was a span of 7 bases. CDR3 size: 12 residues. CDR3: CASSPLTGELFF. CDR3 in DNA: TGTGCCAGCAGCCCCCTGACCGGGGAGCTGTTTTTT.

A few counts support this clonotype. This chain connects TRBV5-1 to TRBJ2-3, with 8 bases that match TRBD1. Germline V CDR1 and CDR2: SGHRS, YFSETQ. The CDR3 has 15 residues. With V trimmed by 4 bases and J by 5 bases, 9 bases remained unmatched. The DNA of the CDR3 is TGCGCCAGCAGCCCAGGGGGCCCCTCGGGAGATACGCAGTATTTT. This encodes CASSPGGPSGDTQYF.

This clonotype was counted between two and nine times. The chain couples TRBV3-1 to TRBJ2-7, with D hard to call. Per germline, CDR1 LGHDT and CDR2 YNNKEL (reference sequence). V was shortened by 6 bases and J by 7 bases, with 19 bases between the two germline ends. The CDR3 runs to 14 residues. The CDR3 DNA sequence: TGTGCCAGCAGACCCCCAGCTTTCGTAGAGGAGCAGTACTTC. Its translation: CASRPPAFVEEQYF.

This clonotype has a handful of counts. This chain links TRBV29-1 with TRBJ1-2, with unresolved D. V lost 8 bases and J lost 4, with 14 bases in between. The CDR3 is 12 amino acids. Germline-derived CDR1 and CDR2 are SQVTM and ANQGSEA. The CDR3 bases are TGCAGCTCTTCCGACCCATTCTATGGCTACACCTTC. As protein: CSSSDPFYGYTF.

The V call is TRBV24-1, the J call TRBJ2-2, with D unclear. This CDR3 has 13 amino acids. Germline V gene lookup returns CDR1 KGHDR and CDR2 SFDVKD. Deletions cut 0 bases from V and 4 bases from J, with 2 bases between. Here the CDR3 DNA reads TGTGCCACCAGTGATTTGTTCACCGGGGAGCTGTTTTTT. This encodes CATSDLFTGELFF.

The sample holds a few counts of this clonotype. CDR3 loop: CASSQDPNLTGELFF. In DNA, the CDR3 is TGCGCCAGCAGCCAAGACCCTAACCTCACCGGGGAGCTGTTTTTT. The gene calls are TRBV4-3 and TRBJ2-2; D not resolved. This CDR3 has 15 residues. The ends were cut back, 0 bases at V and 4 bases at J, with 9 bases in the middle. Germline assignment: CDR1 LGHNA and CDR2 YSLEER.

V usage is TRBV6-5 and J usage is TRBJ2-2; possibly TRBD1 for D (5 bases). Germline V gene data show CDR1 as MNHEY and CDR2 as SVGAGI. The germline V and J ends were trimmed by 2 bases and 1 base, with 8 bases remaining between them. The CDR3 extends over 15 amino acids. The CDR3 sequence is CASSYGRENTGELFF. CDR3 DNA: TGTGCCAGCAGTTACGGCAGGGAGAACACCGGGGAGCTGTTTTTT.

The gene calls are TRBV4-1 and TRBJ2-7, with TRBD2 matching 11 bases. The CDR3 sequence is 18 residues long. The V gene end was trimmed by 2 bases and the J gene end by 2 bases; junction bases not matched to a gene: 11. Germline loops: CDR1 MGHRA, CDR2 YSYEKL. The DNA for the CDR3 is TGCGCCAGCAGCCAACACCCCCTGACTAGCGGGGCCACCTACGAGCAGTACTTC. Amino acids: CASSQHPLTSGATYEQYF.

The rearrangement uses TRBV12-3 or TRBV12-4 and TRBJ2-1; 10 bases are a match to TRBD1. J lost 2 bases, V lost 7 bases, and 5 bases had no gene match. The CDR3 is made up of 15 amino acids. The CDR3 sequence is CASTRDRGPYNEQFF. The CDR3 DNA reads TGTGCCAGCACCCGGGACAGGGGCCCCTACAATGAGCAGTTCTTC.

Here the CDR3 reads CASSEAGGTELFF. The CDR3 DNA follows: TGTGCCAGCAGTGAAGCCGGCGGGACGGAACTGTTTTTT. V is TRBV6-1 and J is TRBJ1-4, with D perhaps TRBD1 (5 bases). Trimming left V 0 bases short and J 12 bases short, with 11 bases between. CDR1 is MNHNS, CDR2 SASEGT, per germline. CDR3 length equals 13 residues.

The chain joins TRBV9 to TRBJ2-1; D possibly uses TRBD1 or TRBD2 (5 bases each). The CDR3 runs 16 residues. V lost 0 bases, J lost 2 bases, and 12 bases lay in between. Germline V lookup: CDR1 SGDLS, CDR2 YYNGEE. The CDR3 protein is CASSVEGLAPYNEQFF. CDR3 DNA: TGTGCCAGCAGCGTAGAGGGGCTAGCCCCCTACAATGAGCAGTTCTTC.

The chain carries TRBV5-1 and TRBJ2-5; D is perhaps TRBD1 or TRBD2 (5 bases each). Trimming removed 1 base at V and 7 bases at J, with 17 bases between. From germline, CDR1 is SGHRS and CDR2 YFSETQ. The CDR3 contains 15 residues. CDR3 DNA: TGCGCCAGCAGCTTGTTCCTCGGGGTTGGGGGGACCCAGTACTTC. It yields the protein CASSLFLGVGGTQYF.

In this sample, this clonotype turned up a few times. V usage is TRBV29-1 and J usage is TRBJ1-1, with D perhaps matching TRBD1 (6 bases). The V end was cut by 4 bases, the J end by 6 bases, with 12 bases between. There are 12 residues in the CDR3. Per germline, CDR1 SQVTM and CDR2 ANQGSEA. CDR3 DNA: TGCAGCGTTGTACTTTCAGGGGCTGAAGCTTTCTTT. It yields the protein CSVVLSGAEAFF.

This clonotype appeared a few times. The rearrangement links TRBV10-3 to TRBJ2-5; 7 positions agree with TRBD2. In germline, CDR1 is ENHRY, CDR2 SYGVKD. The CDR3 loop spans 12 amino acids. V lost 10 bases to trimming and J lost 5 bases; unmatched junction nucleotides: 7. CDR3 amino acids: CATLREGETQYF. CDR3 nucleotide sequence: TGTGCCACTCTCAGGGAGGGTGAGACCCAGTACTTC.

The rearrangement joins TRBV20-1 to TRBJ2-7, with 16 nucleotides matching TRBD2. V lost 6 bases, J lost 3 bases, and 8 bases stayed unmatched. The V gene's germline CDR1 is DFQATT and CDR2 SNEGSKA (reference sequence). There are 16 residues in the CDR3. CDR3 sequence reads: CSAQAGLAGGLYEQYF. CDR3 coding DNA: TGCAGTGCCCAGGCGGGACTAGCGGGGGGGCTCTACGAGCAGTACTTC.

The table lists this clonotype with a few counts. V and J are TRBV7-9 and TRBJ1-2; D is unresolved. V was clipped by 2 bases and J by 2 bases, with 12 bases between them. The CDR3 length is 15 residues. Germline V CDR1 and CDR2: SEHNR, FQNEAQ (reference sequence). The DNA of the CDR3 is TGTGCCAGCAGCTTAACTCGCGGGCAGAACTATGGCTACACCTTC. Residues: CASSLTRGQNYGYTF.

The CDR3 DNA sequence: TGCAGCGTTGTTGTGGTCGGCGCTTTCTTT. This gives the protein CSVVVVGAFF. This chain uses TRBV29-1 with TRBJ1-1; no firm D call. This CDR3 is built from 10 residues. The germline V gene has CDR1 SQVTM and CDR2 ANQGSEA. V gave up 4 bases and J gave up 11 bases, with 11 bases separating them.

The sample holds a few counts of this clonotype. The V call is TRBV5-1, the J call TRBJ2-1; perhaps TRBD2 as D (5 bases). This CDR3 spans 19 amino acids. The germline V gene encodes CDR1 SGHRS and CDR2 YFSETQ. V shed 2 bases and J shed 5 bases, with 26 bases lying between them. The CDR3 reads CASSLAVARRLKTNNEQFF. CDR3 in DNA: TGCGCCAGCAGCTTAGCGGTAGCTAGACGGCTTAAGACCAACAATGAGCAGTTCTTC.

This clonotype was seen only a few times. The rearrangement uses TRBV11-2 and TRBJ1-1; no firm D call. V was shortened by 6 bases and J by 5 bases, with 13 bases between the two germline ends. CDR3 length: 13 residues. Germline CDR1 SGHAT, CDR2 FQNNGV. The CDR3 sequence: CASSFPWETEAFF. The CDR3 DNA is TGTGCCAGCAGTTTCCCCTGGGAAACTGAAGCTTTCTTT.

This clonotype was seen a handful of times. This chain joins TRBV12-3 or TRBV12-4 and TRBJ1-5; D remains unclear. The CDR3 has 13 amino acids. V lost 8 bases and J lost 6, with 14 bases in between. CDR3 residues: CASGRLAAQPQHF. The CDR3 DNA sequence: TGTGCCAGCGGCAGATTAGCAGCTCAGCCCCAGCATTTT.

The chain links TRBV11-2 to TRBJ2-5, with TRBD2 matching 11 bases. J gave up 2 bases and V 1 base, and 3 bases lay outside the gene matches. The CDR3 totals 16 residues. CDR1 and CDR2 (germline): SGHAT, FQNNGV. CDR3 in DNA: TGTGCCAGCAGCTTAGGACTAGCGGGGACTCAAGAGACCCAGTACTTC. This sequence encodes CASSLGLAGTQETQYF.

In its sample, this clonotype was seen a few times. This chain joins TRBV6-1 and TRBJ1-5; possibly TRBD1 for D (5 bases). The germline gives CDR1 MNHNS, CDR2 SASEGT. The CDR3 has 15 residues. Between the trimmed V and J ends, which lost 8 bases and 4 bases, there was a span of 18 bases. The CDR3 spells CASQDLRRGNQPQHF. The CDR3 region has the DNA TGTGCCAGCCAGGACCTGAGGAGGGGAAATCAGCCCCAGCATTTT.

The chain employs TRBV20-1 and TRBJ2-7; TRBD2 agrees at 7 bases. The CDR3 extends over 14 amino acids. V was pared by 0 bases and J by 3 bases, with 5 bases of the junction left unmatched. Per the germline V gene, CDR1 is DFQATT and CDR2 is SNEGSKA (reference sequence). The CDR3, as DNA: TGCAGTGCTAGAGATAGCGGGTTGGGCTACGAGCAGTACTTC. It translates to CSARDSGLGYEQYF.

This chain links TRBV19 with TRBJ1-1; D possibly corresponds to TRBD1 (5 bases). The CDR3 is made up of 15 amino acids. Germline CDR1 is LNHDA and CDR2 is SQIVND (reference sequence). Trimming stripped 9 bases from V and 1 base from J, with 18 bases between. CDR3 nucleotides: TGTGCCAGCAAGAAAACTCGACAGACGAACACTGAAGCTTTCTTT. Amino acids: CASKKTRQTNTEAFF.